The next 9 T cell receptor beta chains were all read from a single sample in a study of blood T cell repertoires in COVID-19 (dated by TCRdb to about 2020). Libraries came from the immunoSEQ multiplex PCR assay. TCRdb carries this immuneACCESS record with in-frame sequences only. Its versions omit some clonotypes, under half of them owing to an unresolved V gene in the studies checked, with the rest unexplained. The sample records roughly 250,000 clones, 84% of which are singletons. 4% to 5.5% of the sample lies in the top ten. The material sequenced was peripheral blood. These TCRs come from a man aged 50-60 years with active or convalescent COVID-19.

This rearrangement joins TRBV19 to TRBJ1-3; unclear D gene. Germline-derived CDR1 and CDR2 are LNHDA and SQIVND (reference sequence). Between the trimmed V and J ends, which lost 6 bases and 0 bases, there was a span of 9 bases. CDR3 length: 14 amino acids. CDR3 coding DNA: TGTGCCAGTAGCCTCGGTGACTCTGGAAACACCATATATTTT. It specifies CASSLGDSGNTIYF.

This clone was observed a handful of times. V gene TRBV5-1 combines with J gene TRBJ1-1; the D is unclear. Trimming cost V 0 bases and J 1 base, with 13 bases left between them. Per the germline V gene, CDR1 is SGHRS and CDR2 is YFSETQ. The CDR3 consists of 16 residues. The CDR3 region has the DNA TGCGCCAGCAGCTTGGTTGGCAGCGCAGCGAACACTGAAGCTTTCTTT. The encoded protein is CASSLVGSAANTEAFF.

This clone was detected only once. The chain joins TRBV2 to TRBJ2-1; TRBD2 matches at 7 bases. Germline values: CDR1 SNHLY, CDR2 FYNNEI. This CDR3 is built from 16 residues. J gave up 0 bases and V 6 bases, and 8 bases lay outside the gene matches. The chain's CDR3 is CASSPAGLSSYNEQFF. The CDR3 coding sequence is TGTGCCAGCAGCCCAGCGGGGCTGAGCTCCTACAATGAGCAGTTCTTC.

The V call is TRBV2, the J call TRBJ1-5; possibly TRBD1 for D (5 bases). This CDR3 has 14 amino acids. V shed 1 base and J shed 6 bases, with 10 bases lying between them. Germline V gene sequence: CDR1 SNHLY, CDR2 FYNNEI. DNA for the CDR3: TGTGCCAGCAGTGAAGGGCCCGGGGGTCAGCCCCAGCATTTT. It specifies CASSEGPGGQPQHF.

The rearrangement links TRBV10-1 to TRBJ2-7; 7 bases are shared with TRBD1. With V trimmed by 4 bases and J by 4 bases, 10 bases remained unmatched. Per germline, CDR1 WNHNN and CDR2 SYGVQD (reference sequence). This CDR3 region has 15 residues. The CDR3 region is CASSGGHRGRYEQYF. The DNA of the CDR3 is TGCGCCAGCAGTGGGGGACACAGGGGCCGGTACGAGCAGTACTTC.

The chain recombines TRBV30 with TRBJ1-1; 7 nucleotides align to TRBD1. CDR1 is GTSNPN and CDR2 is SVGIG in the germline V gene (reference sequence). The ends lost 4 bases at V and 0 bases at J; junction bases unmatched: 2. The CDR3 length is 13 residues. The CDR3: CAWKGQLNTEAFF. DNA for the CDR3: TGTGCCTGGAAGGGACAGCTGAACACTGAAGCTTTCTTT.

This chain links TRBV18 with TRBJ2-7; D is perhaps TRBD1 (5 bases). V shed 3 bases and J shed 1 base, with 10 bases lying between them. The CDR3 runs to 14 residues. Per the germline V gene, CDR1 is KGHSH and CDR2 is LQKENI. Here the CDR3 DNA reads TGTGCCAGCTCACCTGAGAAGGGGTCCTACGAGCAGTACTTC. As protein: CASSPEKGSYEQYF. Drawing the rest from reference TRBV18 and TRBJ2-7, the complete variable domain is NAGVMQNPRHLVRRRGQEARLRCSPMKGHSHVYWYRQLPEEGLKFMVYLQKENIIDESGMPKERFSAEFPKEGPSILRIQQVVRGDSAAYFCASSPEKGSYEQYFGPGTRLTVT.

V gene TRBV29-1 combines with J gene TRBJ2-7; D may be TRBD1 (5 bases). With 6 bases removed from V and 5 bases from J, the gap between germline ends came to 17 bases. Germline CDR1 reads SQVTM; CDR2 reads ANQGSEA. CDR3 length equals 13 residues. The CDR3 region is CSVLRAGPHEQYF. CDR3 coding DNA: TGCAGCGTCCTCCGAGCAGGGCCCCACGAGCAGTACTTC.

This chain joins TRBV6-5 and TRBJ2-7, with D perhaps TRBD1 (5 bases). This CDR3 is 13 amino acids long. V lost 7 bases to trimming and J lost 2 bases, with 12 bases between them. Germline values: CDR1 MNHEY, CDR2 SVGAGI. The CDR3 bases are TGTGCCAGCACAACCAGGGCGACCTACGAGCAGTACTTC. Translating gives CASTTRATYEQYF.